At least ten counts were recorded for the clone carrying this T cell receptor beta chain. Antigen unknown. RNA transcripts yielded amplified TCR beta CDR3 regions. The HTBI primer set drove a first-round RT-PCR of the TCR CDR3. Via MiXCR, TCRdb re-called the multiplex PCR reads, giving one row per CDR3 protein. The data contain about 260,000 distinct CDR3 sequences, 22% of them singletons. The CDR3 is made up of 14 amino acids. CDR1 is SEHNR, CDR2 FQNEAQ, per germline (reference sequence). V trimming: 6 bases; J trimming: 1 base; junction bases outside the gene matches: 5. The data stem from a study of T cells in Graves' hyperthyroidism and ophthalmopathy. Ophthalmopathy patients had Clinical Activity Score at least 3, NOSPECS grade at least 4, duration under 3 months. Notes on the study in general: Separation of ophthalmopathy from stable hyperthyroidism was achieved by a 13 V-J model.

The rearrangement uses TRBV7-9 and TRBJ1-1, with 7 nucleotides matching TRBD1. Sequencing was performed on blood. The clonotype originates from a man aged 25-40 years with Graves' ophthalmopathy. CDR3 in amino acids: CASRSDRRNTEAFF. CDR3 DNA sequence: TGTGCCAGCAGATCGGACAGGAGGAACACTGAAGCTTTCTTT.